This TCR beta chain was obtained from a study of blood T cell repertoires in COVID-19. Study-level information: Sources were T cells, B-cell-depleted T cells, or PBMCs; the material itself was cDNA or gDNA.

Profiled with immunoSEQ multiplex PCR; TCRdb holds only in-frame clones, not every one. This table has about 200,000 clones, 60% to 85% appearing once. CDR1 and CDR2 (germline): ENHRY, SYGVKD. J gave up 5 bases and V 3 bases, and 6 bases lay outside the gene matches. This CDR3 region has 16 residues. The sequence was obtained from a woman in her 70s with acute or convalescent COVID-19. The sample consisted of peripheral blood. V gene TRBV10-3 combines with J gene TRBJ2-6, with TRBD1 matching over 8 bases. Here the CDR3 DNA reads TGTGCCATCAGTGAAGCAGGACAGGGCTGGGCCAACGTCCTGACTTTC. Translating gives CAISEAGQGWANVLTF.